This record concerns one TCR beta chain sequence. The data derive from a study of blood T cells in healthy people across ages. V was shortened by 6 bases and J by 7 bases, with 13 bases between the two germline ends. Germline CDR1 and CDR2: SQVTM and ANQGSEA. The CDR3 has 12 residues. Each sample yielded at least 5 micrograms of PBMC total RNA. It was with a sample-barcoded 5' primer and a J-beta primer mix that a second PCR of about 6 to 12 cycles was run. TCRdb reprocessed the 5' RACE reads with MiXCR, giving one entry per CDR3 protein. Here the sample spans about 1,500,000 distinct CDR3 sequences, approximately 30% being singletons.

The sequence came from a woman in her twenties or thirties in good health. The rearrangement uses TRBV29-1 and TRBJ2-1; D remains ambiguous. The sample was blood. CDR3 coding DNA: TGCAGCGTCGGTAAACAGATGAATGAGCAGTTCTTC. Its translation: CSVGKQMNEQFF.